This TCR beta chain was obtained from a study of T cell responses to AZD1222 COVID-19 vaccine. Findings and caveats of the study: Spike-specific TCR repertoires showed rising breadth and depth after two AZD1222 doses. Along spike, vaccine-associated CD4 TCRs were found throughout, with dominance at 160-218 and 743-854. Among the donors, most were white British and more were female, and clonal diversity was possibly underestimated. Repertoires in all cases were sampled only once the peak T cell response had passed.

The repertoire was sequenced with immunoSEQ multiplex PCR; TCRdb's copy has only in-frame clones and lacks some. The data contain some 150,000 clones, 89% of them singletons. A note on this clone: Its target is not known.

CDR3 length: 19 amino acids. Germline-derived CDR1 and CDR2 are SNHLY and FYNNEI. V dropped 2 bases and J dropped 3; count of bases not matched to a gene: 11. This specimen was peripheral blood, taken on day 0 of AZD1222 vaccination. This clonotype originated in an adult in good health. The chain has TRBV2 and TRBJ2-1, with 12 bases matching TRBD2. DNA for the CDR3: TGTGCCAGCAGTGAATGGGGAGAACTAGCGGGAGGTAGCTACAATGAGCAGTTCTTC. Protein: CASSEWGELAGGSYNEQFF.